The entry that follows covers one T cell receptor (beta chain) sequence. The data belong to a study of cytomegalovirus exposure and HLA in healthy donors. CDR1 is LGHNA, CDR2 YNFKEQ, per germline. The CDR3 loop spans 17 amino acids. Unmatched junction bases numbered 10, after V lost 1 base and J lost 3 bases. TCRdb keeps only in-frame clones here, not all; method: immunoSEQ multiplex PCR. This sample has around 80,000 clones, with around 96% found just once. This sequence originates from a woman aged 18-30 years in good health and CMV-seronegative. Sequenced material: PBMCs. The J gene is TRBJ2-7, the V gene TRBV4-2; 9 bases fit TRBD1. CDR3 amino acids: CASSQAVGRTGDYEQYF. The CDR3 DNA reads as TGTGCCAGCAGCCAAGCGGTAGGGAGGACAGGGGACTACGAGCAGTACTTC.